The 32 T cell receptor beta chains below all came from one sample that was sequenced in a study of blood T cell repertoires in COVID-19. The table came from immunoSEQ multiplex PCR; TCRdb's copy has only in-frame clones and leaves some out. The profile shows more than 85,000 clones, 89% of them singletons. Sequencing was carried out using peripheral blood. These receptors came from a woman in her 70s with acute or convalescent COVID-19.

The CDR3 spells CASSFSWGLAPYEQYF. CDR3 nucleotides: TGTGCCAGCAGTTTTAGTTGGGGACTAGCTCCGTACGAGCAGTACTTC. The V and J genes are TRBV28 and TRBJ2-7; 9 bases are a match to TRBD2. V was pared by 3 bases and J by 4 bases, with 10 bases of the junction left unmatched. This CDR3 comprises 16 residues. Looked up from germline, CDR1 is MDHEN and CDR2 is SYDVKM.

The genes are TRBV28 and TRBJ1-6; D is unresolved. Trimming stripped 3 bases from V and 10 bases from J, with 10 bases between. The germline gives CDR1 MDHEN, CDR2 SYDVKM. The CDR3 runs 13 residues. In nucleotides, the CDR3 is TGTGCCAGCAGTTTGTCGGGTGTCTCACCCCTCCACTTT. Encoded protein: CASSLSGVSPLHF.

This clone has a single count. The genes are TRBV9 and TRBJ1-6; D is uncertain. Germline loops: CDR1 SGDLS, CDR2 YYNGEE. V gave up 4 bases and J gave up 7 bases, with 12 bases separating them. The CDR3 totals 14 residues. CDR3 sequence: CASSPQTTNSPLHF. CDR3 coding DNA: TGTGCCAGCAGCCCTCAGACTACCAATTCACCCCTCCACTTT. Complete variable domain (other parts from reference TRBV9 and TRBJ1-6): DSGVTQTPKHLITATGQRVTLRCSPRSGDLSVYWYQQSLDQGLQFLIQYYNGEERAKGNILERFSAQQFPDLHSELNLSSLELGDSALYFCASSPQTTNSPLHFGNGTRLTVT.

The chain combines TRBV30 with TRBJ2-7; unclear D gene. The V gene lost 0 bases and the J gene lost 2 bases, with 14 bases spanning the gap. The CDR3 totals 15 residues. The germline CDR1 and CDR2 sequences are GTSNPN and SVGIG (reference sequence). The CDR3 region is CAWSVAGDWAYEQYF. DNA for the CDR3: TGTGCCTGGAGTGTGGCAGGTGATTGGGCCTACGAGCAGTACTTC.

The count of this clone is one. The rearrangement joins TRBV18 to TRBJ1-3, with TRBD1 matching over 9 bases. From germline, CDR1 is KGHSH and CDR2 LQKENI. The CDR3 contains 17 residues. Unmatched junction bases numbered 12, after V lost 2 bases and J lost 7 bases. The CDR3 bases are TGTGCCAGCTCACCAAATCCTCCGGGACAGGGTGGTAACACCATATATTTT. This sequence encodes CASSPNPPGQGGNTIYF.

The chain links TRBV6-5 to TRBJ1-2, with TRBD1 identical over 8 bases. J gave up 5 bases and V 6 bases, and 8 bases lay outside the gene matches. The CDR3 consists of 14 residues. Germline V gene lookup returns CDR1 MNHEY and CDR2 SVGAGI. The CDR3: CASRETGASYGYTF. CDR3 nucleotides: TGTGCCAGCAGAGAGACAGGGGCCTCATATGGCTACACCTTC.

The V call is TRBV3-1 (or the pseudogene TRBV3-2), the J call TRBJ2-1, with 8 bases that match TRBD2. Per the germline V gene, CDR1 is LGHDT and CDR2 is YNNKEL (reference sequence). This CDR3 comprises 15 residues. V lost 2 bases to trimming and J lost 4 bases; unmatched junction nucleotides: 4. Written as DNA, the CDR3 is TGTGCCAGCAGCCAACCGGGACTAGGTTACAATGAGCAGTTCTTC. The encoded protein is CASSQPGLGYNEQFF.

The chain joins TRBV2 to TRBJ1-2, with 7 bases lining up with TRBD1. This CDR3 contains 12 residues. CDR1 is SNHLY and CDR2 is FYNNEI in the germline V gene. The CDR3 coding sequence is TGTGGCCAAGACGACAGGGTGGGCGGCTACACCTTC. Translating gives CGQDDRVGGYTF.

The CDR3 loop is CASSQSVLTNEKLFF. The CDR3 nucleotides read TGTGCCAGCAGCCAATCAGTGTTGACTAATGAAAAACTGTTTTTT. The chain is built from TRBV3-1 (or the pseudogene TRBV3-2) and TRBJ1-4; D is unclear. This CDR3 contains 15 residues. In germline, CDR1 is LGHDT, CDR2 YNNKEL (reference sequence). V was clipped by 2 bases and J by 2 bases, with 9 bases between them.

This clone showed up just once. The gene calls are TRBV19 and TRBJ2-1; 12 positions agree with TRBD2. The CDR3 is 15 residues long. V shed 3 bases, J shed 10 bases, and the junction held 7 bases outside the gene matches. Germline CDR1 LNHDA, CDR2 SQIVND (reference sequence). The CDR3 is CASSIKGLAGWEQFF. The CDR3 DNA follows: TGTGCCAGTAGTATCAAGGGACTAGCGGGCTGGGAGCAGTTCTTC.

This rearrangement joins TRBV6-5 to TRBJ2-1, with 9 bases identical to TRBD2. This CDR3 contains 12 residues. V lost 6 bases to trimming and J lost 12 bases; unmatched junction nucleotides: 6. From germline, CDR1 is MNHEY and CDR2 SVGAGI. Written as DNA, the CDR3 is TGTGCCAGCAGGCCAGAAGCGGGGGGGCAGTTCTTC. It yields the protein CASRPEAGGQFF.

The V gene is TRBV19, the J gene TRBJ2-3; possibly TRBD2 for D (6 bases). The CDR3 has 16 residues. Trimming removed 5 bases at V and 0 bases at J, with 15 bases between. Germline-derived CDR1 and CDR2 are LNHDA and SQIVND (reference sequence). As DNA, the CDR3 is TGTGCCAGTAGTCATGCGGGGCGCGGGAGCACAGATACGCAGTATTTT. The encoded protein is CASSHAGRGSTDTQYF.

The chain is built from TRBV5-1 and TRBJ2-7; 11 bases align to TRBD2. Germline V CDR1 and CDR2: SGHRS, YFSETQ. This CDR3 spans 16 amino acids. Unmatched junction bases numbered 6, after V lost 0 bases and J lost 4 bases. The CDR3 spells CASSLAGTSGTYEQYF. CDR3 in DNA: TGCGCCAGCAGCTTGGCGGGGACTAGCGGAACATACGAGCAGTACTTC.

The V and J genes are TRBV6-5 and TRBJ1-5; 7 nucleotides line up with TRBD1. V dropped 5 bases and J dropped 3; count of bases not matched to a gene: 7. This CDR3 comprises 15 residues. Per the germline V gene, CDR1 is MNHEY and CDR2 is SVGAGI. In DNA, the CDR3 is TGTGCCAGCAGTCCGCCCACAGGGGACAATCAGCCCCAGCATTTT. This sequence encodes CASSPPTGDNQPQHF.

V gene TRBV2 combines with J gene TRBJ2-1; D is unclear. The CDR3 runs 11 residues. Trimming left V 4 bases short and J 13 bases short, with 11 bases between. Germline CDR1 is SNHLY and CDR2 is FYNNEI. Written as DNA, the CDR3 is TGTGCCAGCAGTGCCAGCGAGTTTCAGTTCTTC. It translates to CASSASEFQFF.

The chain couples TRBV3-1 (or the pseudogene TRBV3-2) to TRBJ1-6, with D perhaps matching TRBD1 (6 bases). In germline, CDR1 is LGHDT, CDR2 YNNKEL (reference sequence). V was shortened by 8 bases and J by 3 bases, with 20 bases between the two germline ends. The CDR3 is 17 residues long. The CDR3: CASGETPGHNYNSPLHF. The DNA for the CDR3 is TGTGCCAGCGGAGAGACCCCGGGACACAACTATAATTCACCCCTCCACTTT.

This sequence joins TRBV4-2 and TRBJ2-7, with 9 bases matching TRBD1. V lost 4 bases, J lost 3 bases, and 10 bases stayed unmatched. CDR1 is LGHNA and CDR2 is YNFKEQ in the germline V gene. The CDR3 length is 16 residues. CDR3 loop: CASSRAIRDRDYEQYF. CDR3 in DNA: TGTGCCAGCAGCCGTGCCATCCGGGACAGGGACTACGAGCAGTACTTC.

The chain joins TRBV12-3 or TRBV12-4 to TRBJ2-1; TRBD1 is a possible D gene (6 bases). V gave up 6 bases and J gave up 3 bases, with 9 bases separating them. The CDR3 has 13 residues. This CDR3 reads CASSWTDYNEQFF. The CDR3 bases are TGTGCCAGCAGCTGGACAGACTACAATGAGCAGTTCTTC.

The chain carries TRBV6-5 and TRBJ2-2; D possibly corresponds to TRBD1 (6 bases). The CDR3 sequence is 15 residues long. Deletions cut 5 bases from V and 8 bases from J, with 18 bases between. Germline assignment: CDR1 MNHEY and CDR2 SVGAGI. DNA of the CDR3: TGTGCCAGCAGTCTCCAGGGGCAGATAGTAGGGGAGCTGTTTTTT. Translation: CASSLQGQIVGELFF.

V gene TRBV6-1 combines with J gene TRBJ2-1, with a weak D call TRBD2 (6 bases). In germline, CDR1 is MNHNS, CDR2 SASEGT. This CDR3 has 14 amino acids. V lost 3 bases and J lost 8, with 14 bases in between. The CDR3 nucleotides read TGTGCCAGCAGTGACGGTGGCAGGGACTATGAGCAGTTCTTC. It yields the protein CASSDGGRDYEQFF.

This clone came up a few times. V and J are TRBV19 and TRBJ1-4, with D perhaps matching TRBD1 (6 bases). V dropped 5 bases and J dropped 5 bases, with 15 bases sitting between them. The CDR3 totals 15 residues. Germline CDR1 reads LNHDA; CDR2 reads SQIVND (reference sequence). CDR3 amino acids: CASSVQGPLNEKLFF. CDR3 sequence (DNA): TGTGCCAGTAGTGTACAGGGACCGCTAAATGAAAAACTGTTTTTT.

As DNA, the CDR3 is TGTGCCAGCGCAACCGGGACAACGCTTTCACCCCTCCACTTT. This gives the protein CASATGTTLSPLHF. This sequence joins TRBV6-6 and TRBJ1-6, with D perhaps matching TRBD1 (6 bases). V was clipped by 8 bases and J by 9 bases, with 17 bases between them. The germline V gene has CDR1 MNHNY and CDR2 SVGAGI (reference sequence). The CDR3 is made up of 14 amino acids.

The chain combines TRBV29-1 with TRBJ2-2; D may be TRBD1 (5 bases). V was trimmed by 4 bases and J by 6 bases, leaving 18 bases between them. This CDR3 region has 15 residues. Germline loops: CDR1 SQVTM, CDR2 ANQGSEA. The DNA of the CDR3 is TGCAGCGTTGTAACGAGACAGAGGTACCCCGGGGAGCTGTTTTTT. Protein sequence: CSVVTRQRYPGELFF.

This chain links TRBV2 with TRBJ1-6; D unclear. Germline V gene lookup returns CDR1 SNHLY and CDR2 FYNNEI. V gave up 4 bases and J gave up 11 bases, with 9 bases separating them. The CDR3 is made up of 12 amino acids. This CDR3 reads CASSASLPPLHF. Written as DNA, the CDR3 is TGTGCCAGCAGTGCCAGTTTGCCACCCCTCCACTTT.

The chain couples TRBV21-1 to TRBJ2-5; the D call TRBD1 from the table was never checked on the DNA. TRBV21-1 is assigned pseudogene status. This CDR3 comprises 16 residues. The CDR3 coding sequence is TGTGCCAGCAGCGGCCGGGGACAGGGGTTGGAAGAGACCCAGTACTTC. Translation: CASSGRGQGLEETQYF.

The rearrangement joins TRBV5-1 to TRBJ1-6; a possible D gene is TRBD1 (6 bases). V was cut by 4 bases and J by 3 bases, with 14 bases left in between. The CDR3 is 16 residues long. Germline loops: CDR1 SGHRS, CDR2 YFSETQ. CDR3 DNA: TGCGCCAGCAGCGAACAGGGATGGGGCTATAATTCACCCCTCCACTTT. Translation: CASSEQGWGYNSPLHF.

CDR3 coding DNA: TGTGCCAGTAGTTCACAGAGAAACACTGAAGCTTTCTTT. Its protein is CASSSQRNTEAFF. The chain joins TRBV19 to TRBJ1-1; D uncertain. Deletions cut 5 bases from V and 2 bases from J, with 9 bases between. The CDR3 runs to 13 residues. Germline V gene sequence: CDR1 LNHDA, CDR2 SQIVND (reference sequence).

This chain links TRBV27 with TRBJ2-1, with 8 bases aligning to TRBD1. Unmatched junction bases numbered 10, after V lost 6 bases and J lost 9 bases. This CDR3 has 14 amino acids. Looked up from germline, CDR1 is MNHEY and CDR2 is SMNVEV (reference sequence). The CDR3 spells CASSQGALLSEQFF. CDR3 nucleotide sequence: TGTGCCAGCAGCCAGGGGGCGCTTCTAAGTGAGCAGTTCTTC.

The chain recombines TRBV27 with TRBJ2-2; 9 positions agree with TRBD2. This CDR3 comprises 14 residues. V lost 5 bases, J lost 7 bases, and 5 bases stayed unmatched. Germline CDR1 and CDR2: MNHEY and SMNVEV (reference sequence). The CDR3 protein is CASSGGLAGGELFF. The CDR3 region has the DNA TGTGCCAGCAGTGGGGGACTAGCCGGCGGGGAGCTGTTTTTT.

The chain carries TRBV30 and TRBJ2-2; D may be TRBD2 (5 bases). Between the trimmed V and J ends, which lost 2 bases and 3 bases, there was a span of 13 bases. CDR1 and CDR2 from the germline V gene are GTSNPN and SVGIG (reference sequence). CDR3 length: 15 residues. The CDR3 DNA follows: TGTGCCTGGAGTCGGGGATCAACCTACACCGGGGAGCTGTTTTTT. Translation gives CAWSRGSTYTGELFF.

This chain uses TRBV2 with TRBJ2-7; D is unresolved. The CDR3 spans 14 residues. The germline V and J ends were trimmed by 4 bases and 6 bases, with 16 bases remaining between them. Looked up from germline, CDR1 is SNHLY and CDR2 is FYNNEI. CDR3: CASSVTTTLSEQYF. The CDR3 DNA sequence: TGTGCCAGCAGTGTCACCACAACCTTGTCCGAGCAGTACTTC.

This chain links TRBV10-3 with TRBJ2-3, with 9 nucleotides matching TRBD2. J gave up 2 bases and V 0 bases, and 9 bases lay outside the gene matches. The CDR3 is 18 residues long. Germline V gene data show CDR1 as ENHRY and CDR2 as SYGVKD. CDR3 sequence (DNA): TGTGCCATCAGTGAGTCTTTCGCTAGCGGGGTTTACACAGATACGCAGTATTTT. It encodes CAISESFASGVYTDTQYF.